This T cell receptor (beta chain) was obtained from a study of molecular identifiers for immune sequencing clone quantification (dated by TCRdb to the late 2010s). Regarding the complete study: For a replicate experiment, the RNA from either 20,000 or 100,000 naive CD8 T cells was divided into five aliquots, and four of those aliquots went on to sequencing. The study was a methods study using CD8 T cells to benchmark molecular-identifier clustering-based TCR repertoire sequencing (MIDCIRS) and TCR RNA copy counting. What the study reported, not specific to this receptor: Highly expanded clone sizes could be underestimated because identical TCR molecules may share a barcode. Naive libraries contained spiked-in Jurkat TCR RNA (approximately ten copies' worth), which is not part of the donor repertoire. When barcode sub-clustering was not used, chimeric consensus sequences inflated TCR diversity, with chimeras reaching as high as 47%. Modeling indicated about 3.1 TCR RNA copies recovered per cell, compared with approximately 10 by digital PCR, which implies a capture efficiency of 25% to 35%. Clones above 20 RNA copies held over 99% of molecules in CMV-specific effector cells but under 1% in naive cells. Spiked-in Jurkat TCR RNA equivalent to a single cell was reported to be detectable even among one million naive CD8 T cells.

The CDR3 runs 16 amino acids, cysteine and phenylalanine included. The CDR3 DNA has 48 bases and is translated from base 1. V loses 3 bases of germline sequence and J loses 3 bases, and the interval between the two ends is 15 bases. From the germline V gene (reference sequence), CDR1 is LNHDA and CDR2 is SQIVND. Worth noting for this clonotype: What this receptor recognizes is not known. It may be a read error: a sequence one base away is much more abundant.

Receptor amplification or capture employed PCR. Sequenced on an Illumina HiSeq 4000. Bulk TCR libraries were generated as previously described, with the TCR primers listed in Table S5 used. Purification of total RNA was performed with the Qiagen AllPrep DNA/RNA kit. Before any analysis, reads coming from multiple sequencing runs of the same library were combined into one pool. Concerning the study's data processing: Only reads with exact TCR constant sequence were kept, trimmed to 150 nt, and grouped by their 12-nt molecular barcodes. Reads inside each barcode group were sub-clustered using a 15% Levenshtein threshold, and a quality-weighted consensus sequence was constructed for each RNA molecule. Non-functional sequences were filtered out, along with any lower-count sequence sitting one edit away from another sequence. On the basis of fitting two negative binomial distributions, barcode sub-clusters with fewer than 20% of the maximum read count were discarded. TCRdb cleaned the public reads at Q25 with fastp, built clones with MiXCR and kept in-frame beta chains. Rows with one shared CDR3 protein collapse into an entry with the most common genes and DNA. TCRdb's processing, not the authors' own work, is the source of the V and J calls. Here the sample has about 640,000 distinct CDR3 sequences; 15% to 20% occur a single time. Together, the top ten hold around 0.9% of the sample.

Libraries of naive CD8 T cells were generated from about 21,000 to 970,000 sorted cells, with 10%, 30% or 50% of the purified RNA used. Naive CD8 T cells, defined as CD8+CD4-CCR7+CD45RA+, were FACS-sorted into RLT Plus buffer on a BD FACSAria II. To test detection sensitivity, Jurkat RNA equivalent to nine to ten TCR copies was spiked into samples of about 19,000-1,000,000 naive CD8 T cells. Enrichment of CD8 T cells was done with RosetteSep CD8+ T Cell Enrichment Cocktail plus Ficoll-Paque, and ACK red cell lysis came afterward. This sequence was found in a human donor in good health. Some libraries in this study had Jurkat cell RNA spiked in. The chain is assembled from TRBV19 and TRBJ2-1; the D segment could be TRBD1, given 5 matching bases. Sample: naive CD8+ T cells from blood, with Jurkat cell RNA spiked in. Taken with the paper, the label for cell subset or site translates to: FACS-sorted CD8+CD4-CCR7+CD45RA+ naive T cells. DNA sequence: TGTGCCAGTAGTATTGTGGGGCCAGACGTCTACAATGAGCAGTTCTTC. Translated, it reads CASSIVGPDVYNEQFF.